This T cell receptor beta chain stems from a study of OX40 agonist ivuxolimab in advanced cancers. General observations from the study: Low normalized T-cell clonal expansion was also seen in some nonresponders.

Remarks on this clone: Antigen unknown.

TCRdb's table, derived via immunoSEQ multiplex PCR, lists solely in-frame clones and lacks some. The sample lists roughly 80,000 clones, around four fifths seen once, with around 1.5% in the top ten. The timepoints at which blood was sampled were baseline, cycle 4 day 1, and cycle 7 day 1. Trimming at V came to 0 bases and at J to 3 bases, leaving 7 bases not matched to a gene. Per the germline V gene, CDR1 is MNHEY and CDR2 is SMNVEV (reference sequence). The CDR3 runs 17 residues. This clonotype was obtained from an adult with an advanced solid tumor such as melanoma, head and neck, liver or kidney cancer. The material sequenced was CD4+ or CD8+ T cells sorted from blood, taken in a trial of the OX40 agonist ivuxolimab. The rearrangement joins TRBV27 to TRBJ1-5, with 8 bases fitting TRBD1. CDR3 sequence reads: CASSLSSRGRNNQPQHF. The DNA for the CDR3 is TGTGCCAGCAGTTTATCGAGCAGGGGGCGAAACAATCAGCCCCAGCATTTT.